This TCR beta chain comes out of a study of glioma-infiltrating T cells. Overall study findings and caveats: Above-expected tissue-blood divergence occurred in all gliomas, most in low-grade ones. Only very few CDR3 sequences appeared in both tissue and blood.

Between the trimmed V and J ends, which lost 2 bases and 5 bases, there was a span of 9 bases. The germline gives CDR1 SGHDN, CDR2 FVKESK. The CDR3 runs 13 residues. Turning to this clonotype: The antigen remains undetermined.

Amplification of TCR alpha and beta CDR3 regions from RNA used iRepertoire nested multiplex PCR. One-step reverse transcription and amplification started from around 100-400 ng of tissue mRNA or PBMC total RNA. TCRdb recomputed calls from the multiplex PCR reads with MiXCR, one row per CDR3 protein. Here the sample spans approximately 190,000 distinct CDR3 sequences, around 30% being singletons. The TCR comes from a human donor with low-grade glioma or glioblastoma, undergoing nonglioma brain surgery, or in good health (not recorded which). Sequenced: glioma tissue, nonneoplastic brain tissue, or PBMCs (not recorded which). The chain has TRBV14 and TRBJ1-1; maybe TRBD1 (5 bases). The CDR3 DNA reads TGTGCCAGCAGCCAACAGGGAGTGACTGAAGCTTTCTTT. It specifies CASSQQGVTEAFF.